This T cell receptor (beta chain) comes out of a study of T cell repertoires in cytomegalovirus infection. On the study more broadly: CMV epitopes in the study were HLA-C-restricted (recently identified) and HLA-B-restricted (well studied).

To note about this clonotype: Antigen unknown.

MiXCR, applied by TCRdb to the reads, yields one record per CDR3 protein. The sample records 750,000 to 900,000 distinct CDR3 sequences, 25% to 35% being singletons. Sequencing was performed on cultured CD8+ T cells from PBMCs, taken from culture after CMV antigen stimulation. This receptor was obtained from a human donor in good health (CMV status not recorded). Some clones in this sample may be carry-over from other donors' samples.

The CDR3 reads CASSLILGDRGYTF. CDR3 DNA: TGTGCCAGCAGCTTAATCCTAGGGGATCGTGGCTACACCTTC. V and J are TRBV7-9 and TRBJ1-2, with D maybe TRBD1 (5 bases). With 2 bases removed from V and 7 bases from J, the gap between germline ends came to 14 bases. The CDR3 contains 14 residues. The germline gives CDR1 SEHNR, CDR2 FQNEAQ (reference sequence).